This T cell receptor (beta chain) stems from a study of T-cell reconstitution after alpha-beta-depleted transplantation in children (TCRdb year 2016). Concerning the study at large: Using TCR repertoire profiling, the study followed T-cell immune reconstitution in a quantitative way in children after TCRalphabeta/CD19-depleted allogeneic hematopoietic cell transplantation.

Libraries came from PCR. The sample was run on an Illumina HiSeq 2500. TCR libraries were prepared with molecular barcoding, using unique molecular identifiers to normalize TCRbeta repertoire quantification. Through fastp at Q25 and MiXCR, TCRdb rebuilt clones from the public reads, retaining in-frame beta chains. Identical CDR3 protein sequences are pooled into one entry, listed with their most common genes and DNA. Counted in this sample were hundreds of thousands of distinct CDR3 sequences; approximately 12% of them appeared once. Of the sample, about 2.4% is held by the ten largest clones. Per the germline V gene, KGHDR is the CDR1 and SFDVKD is the CDR2. Trimming costs V 5 bases and J 1 base, and their ends lie 10 bases apart. Inclusive of the bounding cysteine and phenylalanine, the CDR3 is 14 residues long. Here the CDR3 DNA is all that survives: 42 bases in frame from base 1. This clonotype was recorded at least ten times. Its antigen is unknown. Base qualities are not recorded, but no much larger clone differs from it by a single base.

Rearrangement joined TRBV24-1 to TRBJ2-5; TRBD1 is a possible D gene, resting on 5 matching bases. The starting material was PBMCs from the stem cell graft donor, obtained from the stem cell graft. This clonotype was sampled from a human donor who donated a stem cell graft to a child with acute lymphoblastic leukemia. In nucleotides, the sequence is TGTGCCACCAGTGGACAGCAGACCCAAGAGACCCAGTACTTC. Translation gives CATSGQQTQETQYF.